This T cell receptor beta chain came from a study of T-cell memory formation after mild COVID-19. Turning to the study itself: TCR clustering was largely donor specific. Study-wide points: Whereas later expanders leaned CD4+, clones contracting day 15 to 85 showed a balanced CD4/CD8 makeup. Memory sampled before infection contained some responding clones, suggesting cross-reactive memory joined.

This CDR3 is 14 amino acids long. Trimming took 4 bases from V and 6 from J, leaving 15 bases between them. The germline V gene encodes CDR1 SGHAT and CDR2 FQNNGV. The table lists this clonotype with a few counts. The antigen remains unidentified. One entry per CDR3 protein results from TCRdb running MiXCR on the 5' RACE reads. The sample holds 200,000 to 250,000 distinct CDR3 sequences, 9.5% to 10% seen once. The chain joins TRBV11-2 to TRBJ1-1, with a tentative D call TRBD1 (6 bases). Sequencing was carried out using PBMCs or a T cell subset sorted from them (not recorded which). This TCR was sampled from a man between 18 and 29 years old who had mild COVID-19 (a few samples of this study predate the infection). Cell type and time point are not known. The CDR3 loop is CASSSDRRLAEAFF. CDR3 in DNA: TGTGCCAGCAGCTCGGACAGACGCCTCGCTGAAGCTTTCTTT.